This passage covers 11 T cell receptor beta chains from one sample sequenced in a study of blood T cell repertoires in COVID-19. Data came from immunoSEQ multiplex PCR; TCRdb stores just in-frame clones and leaves some out. The sample comprises about 180,000 clones, more than 85% of which are singletons, and 7% to 8% rests with the top ten. The sequenced material came from PBMCs or T cells enriched from blood (not recorded which). These receptors were collected from a woman between 50 and 59 years old who had recovered from COVID-19.

The J gene is TRBJ2-2, the V gene TRBV6-1; D is ambiguous. Germline V gene sequence: CDR1 MNHNS, CDR2 SASEGT. The V gene lost 0 bases and the J gene lost 3 bases, with 5 bases spanning the gap. This CDR3 contains 14 residues. CDR3 residues: CASSEASDTGELFF. CDR3 sequence (DNA): TGTGCCAGCAGTGAAGCGAGCGACACCGGGGAGCTGTTTTTT.

This clone is a singleton in its sample. This CDR3 is missing its conserved last phenylalanine or tryptophan, likely due to a read error. The DNA is left out, because the CDR3 cannot be placed on it with certainty; the CDR3 is given as TCRdb lists it. The V call is TRBV14, the J call TRBJ1-3. Germline CDR1 and CDR2: SGHDN and FVKESK. A total of 9 residues make up the CDR3, ends included. CDR3 residues: CASSQGWTI.

The chain uses TRBV6-2 or TRBV6-3 and TRBJ2-1, with D possibly TRBD2 on 5 matching bases. This CDR3 spans 19 amino acids. Trimming removed 0 bases at V and 6 bases at J, with 24 bases between. The germline gives CDR1 MNHEY, CDR2 SVGEGT. CDR3 sequence reads: CASSYSTSFGGPNRNEQFF. CDR3 sequence (DNA): TGTGCCAGCAGTTACTCGACTTCTTTTGGCGGGCCCAATCGCAATGAGCAGTTCTTC.

The genes are TRBV28 and TRBJ1-3; 7 positions match TRBD1. CDR3 length: 15 residues. Trimming took 4 bases from V and 6 from J; bases not matched to a gene: 9. Germline loops: CDR1 MDHEN, CDR2 SYDVKM. CDR3 in amino acids: CASSSPRGGENTIYF. For the CDR3, the DNA is TGTGCCAGCAGTTCCCCTCGAGGGGGCGAAAACACCATATATTTT.

The chain couples TRBV9 to TRBJ1-2; D possibly corresponds to TRBD1 (6 bases). The CDR3 is 16 amino acids. Trimming stripped 0 bases from V and 5 bases from J, with 17 bases between. Germline CDR1 reads SGDLS; CDR2 reads YYNGEE. CDR3 sequence reads: CASSVGGRGQTYGYTF. DNA for the CDR3: TGTGCCAGCAGCGTAGGGGGAAGAGGACAGACTTATGGCTACACCTTC.

This chain's CDR3 is CASSLFPAGSGGTQHF. The CDR3 region has the DNA TGTGCCAGCAGCTTATTTCCTGCAGGATCAGGGGGGACCCAGCATTTT. This chain uses TRBV7-6 with TRBJ1-5, with TRBD1 matching over 7 bases. Trimming cost V 2 bases and J 11 bases; bases outside gene matches: 15. The CDR3 runs to 16 residues. Germline loops: CDR1 SGHVS, CDR2 FNYEAQ.

This chain connects TRBV6-1 to TRBJ2-7; 9 bases match TRBD1. V dropped 4 bases and J dropped 1; count of bases not matched to a gene: 11. Per germline, CDR1 MNHNS and CDR2 SASEGT. The CDR3 is 17 amino acids. The CDR3 loop is CASSASAGQGKSYEQYF. CDR3 coding DNA: TGTGCCAGCAGTGCTTCGGCCGGACAGGGGAAATCCTACGAGCAGTACTTC.

V is TRBV15 and J is TRBJ2-1; TRBD2 aligns across 15 bases. V dropped 3 bases and J dropped 7; count of bases not matched to a gene: 7. Germline values: CDR1 LNHNV, CDR2 YYDKDF (reference sequence). The CDR3 totals 17 residues. CDR3 amino acids: CATSSAPGLAGGNEQFF. The CDR3 DNA reads as TGTGCCACCAGCAGCGCCCCAGGACTAGCGGGGGGGAATGAGCAGTTCTTC. The variable domain in full, with the rest retrieved from reference TRBV15 and TRBJ2-1, is DAMVIQNPRYQVTQFGKPVTLSCSQTLNHNVMYWYQQKSSQAPKLLFHYYDKDFNNEADTPDNFQSRRPNTSFCFLDIRSPGLGDTAMYLCATSSAPGLAGGNEQFFGPGTRLTVL.

V gene TRBV7-6 combines with J gene TRBJ2-1, with a possible D match to TRBD1 (6 bases). This CDR3 region has 17 residues. Germline CDR1 SGHVS, CDR2 FNYEAQ. The V end was cut by 5 bases, the J end by 0 bases, with 17 bases between. This CDR3 is CASSPSLGTNSYNEQFF. The CDR3, as DNA: TGTGCCAGCAGCCCCTCCCTCGGGACAAACTCCTACAATGAGCAGTTCTTC. The full variable domain, with the rest looked up from reference TRBV7-6 and TRBJ2-1, is GAGVSQSPRYKVTKRGQDVALRCDPISGHVSLYWYRQALGQGPEFLTYFNYEAQQDKSGLPNDRFSAERPEGSISTLTIQRTEQRDSAMYRCASSPSLGTNSYNEQFFGPGTRLTVL.

The genes are TRBV19 and TRBJ1-2, with D possibly TRBD1 on 6 matching bases. The V end lost 5 bases, the J end lost 4 bases, and 23 bases lay between the germline ends. CDR3 length: 17 amino acids. The germline gives CDR1 LNHDA, CDR2 SQIVND (reference sequence). This CDR3 is CASSSLTGSWLVYGYTF. The CDR3 DNA reads as TGTGCCAGTAGTTCCCTGACAGGTAGCTGGTTAGTCTATGGCTACACCTTC. The full variable domain, with the rest looked up from reference TRBV19 and TRBJ1-2, is DGGITQSPKYLFRKEGQNVTLSCEQNLNHDAMYWYRQDPGQGLRLIYYSQIVNDFQKGDIAEGYSVSREKKESFPLTVTSAQKNPTAFYLCASSSLTGSWLVYGYTFGSGTRLTVV.

The chain has TRBV7-9 and TRBJ2-5; 9 nucleotides match TRBD2. Germline CDR1 SEHNR, CDR2 FQNEAQ (reference sequence). This CDR3 has 15 amino acids. Trimming at V came to 3 bases and at J to 1 base, leaving 3 bases not matched to a gene. The CDR3 here is CASSFASGIQETQYF. Here the CDR3 DNA reads TGTGCCAGCAGCTTTGCTAGCGGGATCCAAGAGACCCAGTACTTC.